This T cell receptor beta chain was found in a study of metastatic and nonmetastatic thyroid tumors. TCRdb re-analyzed the PCR reads through MiXCR. The table includes about 17,000 clones, roughly 24% detected once. Ahead of thyroid surgery, no patient had received treatment of any kind. This clone was counted only a few times. One junction end disagrees with the germline gene, perhaps due to a read error. The CDR3 covers 12 residues. CDR1 SGHVS and CDR2 FQNEAQ come from the germline V gene. The chain carries TRBV7-8 and TRBJ1-2, with D unclear. Sequenced input: tumor tissue. The receptor's source is a female donor with papillary thyroid cancer or a benign thyroid nodule (not recorded which). Some clones in this sample may be carry-over from other donors' samples. CDR3 nucleotides: TGTGCCAGCAGCTTAGGCGGCTATTGCTACACCTTC. Protein product: CASSLGGYCYTF.